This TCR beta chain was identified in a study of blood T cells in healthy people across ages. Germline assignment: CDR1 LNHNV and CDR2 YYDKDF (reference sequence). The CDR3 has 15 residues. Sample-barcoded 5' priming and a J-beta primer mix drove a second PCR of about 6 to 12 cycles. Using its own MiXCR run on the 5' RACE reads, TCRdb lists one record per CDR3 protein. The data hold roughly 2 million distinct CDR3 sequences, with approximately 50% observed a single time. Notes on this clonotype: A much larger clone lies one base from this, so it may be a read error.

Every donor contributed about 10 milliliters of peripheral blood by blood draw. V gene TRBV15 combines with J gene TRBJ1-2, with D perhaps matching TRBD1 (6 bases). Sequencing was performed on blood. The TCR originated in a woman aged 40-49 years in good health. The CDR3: CATSSAGTQNYDYTF. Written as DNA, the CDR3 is TGTGCCACCAGCAGTGCTGGGACACAGAACTATGACTACACCTTC.